The 2 T cell receptor beta chains given below trace back to one sample, sequenced in a study of cytomegalovirus exposure and HLA in healthy donors. 60 Vbeta and 13 Jbeta primers were used in PCR. Sequencing used immunoSEQ multiplex PCR; TCRdb keeps in-frame clones, though not all of them. The data show 150,000 to 200,000 clones, 80% to 85% seen once. Sequenced input: PBMCs. The origin of the receptors is a boy between 2 and 10 years old in good health and CMV-seronegative.

The sample holds one count of this clone. CDR3 region: CASSLLSSGDTGELFF. The CDR3 region has the DNA TGTGCCAGCAGTTTATTGTCTAGCGGTGATACCGGGGAGCTGTTTTTT. The V call is TRBV28, the J call TRBJ2-2; 7 nucleotides agree with TRBD2. With 1 base clipped from V and 5 bases from J, the junction kept 7 bases outside the gene matches. The CDR3 totals 16 residues. Germline lookup yields CDR1 MDHEN and CDR2 SYDVKM.

This chain links TRBV29-1 with TRBJ2-5; D is possibly TRBD2 (6 bases). V lost 0 bases to trimming and J lost 2 bases, with 22 bases between them. The CDR3 extends over 18 amino acids. The V gene's germline CDR1 is SQVTM and CDR2 ANQGSEA. In nucleotides, the CDR3 is TGCAGCGTTGAAGATCGGAGCGGGTCGGCTACCGATCAAGAGACCCAGTACTTC. It specifies CSVEDRSGSATDQETQYF.